This T cell receptor beta chain was identified during a study of blood T cell repertoires in COVID-19. Background on the study: Collection of acute and convalescent COVID-19 samples took place in the United States, Italy and Spain. T cells, B-cell-depleted T cells, or PBMCs provided the cDNA or gDNA that served as material.

V lost 4 bases to trimming and J lost 0 bases, with 7 bases between them. This CDR3 has 14 residues. Germline V gene data show CDR1 as SGHTA and CDR2 as FQGNSA. Authors' analysis steps: Nucleated cell counts were estimated from reference gene primer amplification. Using immunoSEQ multiplex PCR, the repertoire was profiled, and TCRdb retains in-frame clones only, with some absent. V, J and clone size are those of that table, while D and trimming were read from the DNA. The sample contains roughly 170,000 clones, 75% to 80% of which appear only once. Sequencing was carried out using peripheral blood. The J gene is TRBJ2-1, the V gene TRBV7-2, with D unresolved. The clonotype originates from a woman in her sixties or seventies with acute or convalescent COVID-19. In nucleotides, the CDR3 is TGTGCCAGCAGCTCTTCAGTCTCCTACAATGAGCAGTTCTTC. This gives the protein CASSSSVSYNEQFF.